This is a list of T cell receptor beta chains from one sample in a study of blood T cells in healthy people across ages. TCRdb passed the 5' RACE reads through MiXCR, listing each CDR3 protein once. This sample has over 600,000 distinct CDR3 sequences, with about 61% found just once. Sequencing input: blood. The receptors derive from a man between 35 and 55 years old in good health. Each CDR3 is given with its conserved first and last residue. The order of the fields is J gene, clone size, D gene, V gene, CDR3 protein, CDR3 DNA. D genes are given only for firm matches. Rows may omit the clone size; those that give it use once, few, many or a size class.

>TRBJ1-2|NA|NA|TRBV4-1
CASSQGSTVLGYTF
TGCGCCAGCAGCCAAGGATCGACAGTTTTGGGCTACACCTTC
>TRBJ2-3|NA|NA|TRBV6-6
CASSGVPARGTDTQYF
TGTGCCAGCAGTGGGGTGCCCGCGCGGGGCACAGATACGCAGTATTTT
>TRBJ1-5|few|NA|TRBV14
CASSQDTEGRPRHRNQPQHF
TGTGCCAGCAGCCAAGATACCGAGGGACGGCCTCGTCACCGCAATCAGCCCCAGCATTTT
>TRBJ2-7|NA|NA|TRBV21-1
CASSKLPPDRAEAYEQYF
TGTGCCAGCAGCAAATTACCCCCAGACAGGGCCGAGGCCTACGAGCAGTACTTC
>TRBJ2-5|NA|TRBD1|TRBV3-1
CASSPPPDRGQETQYF
TGTGCCAGCAGCCCCCCACCAGACAGGGGCCAAGAGACCCAGTACTTC
>TRBJ2-7|NA|NA|TRBV4-3
CASSQGNRDYEQYF
TGCGCCAGCAGCCAAGGAAACAGAGACTACGAGCAGTACTTC
>TRBJ2-1|NA|TRBD2|TRBV6-2/TRBV6-3
CASTRRGAAFYNEQFF
TGTGCCAGCACCCGGCGGGGGGCAGCCTTCTACAATGAGCAGTTCTTC
>TRBJ2-1|NA|NA|TRBV4-3
CASSQDTYEFRGSFNEQFF
TGCGCCAGCAGCCAAGACACCTATGAGTTCAGGGGCTCCTTCAATGAGCAGTTCTTC
>TRBJ2-5|NA|TRBD1|TRBV5-1
CASSRTGDLRLPQYF
TGCGCCAGCAGCCGGACAGGGGACCTCCGGTTACCCCAGTACTTC
>TRBJ2-5|NA|TRBD1|TRBV29-1
CSVRGDRGQETQYF
TGCAGCGTCCGAGGGGACAGGGGGCAAGAGACCCAGTACTTC
>TRBJ2-7|NA|TRBD1|TRBV5-1
CASSPDGTGNSYEQYF
TGCGCCAGCAGCCCCGATGGGACAGGGAACTCCTACGAGCAGTACTTC
>TRBJ2-2|NA|NA|TRBV14
CASSQVASNGELFF
TGTGCCAGCAGCCAAGTGGCCTCCAACGGGGAGCTGTTTTTT
>TRBJ1-2|NA|NA|TRBV30
CACRLYGYTF
TGTGCCTGCAGACTCTATGGCTACACCTTC
>TRBJ2-5|few|TRBD1|TRBV20-1
CSAGLAGGFRETQYF
TGCAGTGCCGGCCTTGCAGGGGGCTTTCGAGAGACCCAGTACTTC
>TRBJ2-7|many|NA|TRBV9
CASSVGGGYSYEQYF
TGTGCCAGCAGCGTAGGGGGCGGGTACTCCTACGAGCAGTACTTC
>TRBJ2-5|NA|TRBD2|TRBV7-2
CASSLAVAGGVKSVSETQYF
TGTGCCAGCAGCTTAGCGGTAGCGGGGGGAGTTAAATCGGTGTCAGAGACCCAGTACTTC
>TRBJ2-7|NA|TRBD1|TRBV9
CASSVGDRVEYEQYF
TGTGCCAGCAGCGTGGGGGACAGGGTCGAGTACGAGCAGTACTTC
>TRBJ2-1|few|TRBD1|TRBV12-3/TRBV12-4
CASRRQGSDNEQFF
TGTGCCAGCAGAAGACAGGGCTCCGACAATGAGCAGTTCTTC
>TRBJ2-7|NA|NA|TRBV21-1
CASSKWSGQGNPYEQYF
TGTGCCAGCAGCAAATGGTCGGGTCAGGGGAATCCCTACGAGCAGTACTTC
>TRBJ2-2|NA|TRBD2|TRBV5-6
CASSFPGLAGNTGELFF
TGTGCCAGCAGCTTCCCGGGACTAGCGGGAAACACCGGGGAGCTGTTTTTT
>TRBJ2-1|NA|TRBD2|TRBV20-1
CSARNRGTSGSNEQFF
TGCAGTGCTAGAAATAGGGGGACTAGCGGGAGCAATGAGCAGTTCTTC
>TRBJ2-4|few|NA|TRBV5-1
CASSLAGGRDSKNIQYF
TGCGCCAGCAGCTTGGCCGGGGGGCGAGACTCCAAAAACATTCAGTACTTC
>TRBJ2-1|NA|TRBD1|TRBV7-3
CASSNSGTANEQFF
TGTGCCAGCAGCAATTCCGGGACAGCCAATGAGCAGTTCTTC
>TRBJ1-5|NA|NA|TRBV28
CASSFGPSNQPQHF
TGTGCCAGCAGTTTTGGACCGTCCAATCAGCCCCAGCATTTT
>TRBJ2-1|few|TRBD2|TRBV12-3/TRBV12-4
CASSPLAGGRLFNEQFF
TGTGCCAGCAGTCCTCTAGCGGGGGGGCGTCTATTCAATGAGCAGTTCTTC
>TRBJ2-3|NA|NA|TRBV5-1
CASTDRVDTYSSTDTQYF
TGCGCCAGCACCGATCGGGTCGATACTTATTCTAGCACAGATACGCAGTATTTT
>TRBJ2-6|NA|NA|TRBV20-1
CSARDRGAGANVLTF
TGCAGTGCTAGGGATCGTGGGGCTGGGGCCAACGTCCTGACTTTC
>TRBJ2-1|once|TRBD2|TRBV7-2
CASSTSGPNHEQVF
TGTGCCAGCAGTACTAGCGGACCTAACCATGAGCAGGTCTTC
>TRBJ1-2|few|NA|TRBV5-1
CASTAGFPNYGYTF
TGCGCCAGCACGGCTGGGTTCCCTAACTATGGCTACACCTTC
>TRBJ1-1|NA|NA|TRBV4-2
CASSQDPVNTEAFF
TGTGCCAGCAGCCAAGATCCCGTGAACACTGAAGCTTTCTTT
>TRBJ2-5|NA|NA|TRBV18
CASSIQETRYF
TGTGCCAGCTCAATTCAAGAGACCCGGTACTTC
>TRBJ2-7|NA|TRBD1|TRBV6-1
CASSQGPTGVMRWELYF
TGTGCCAGCAGTCAGGGTCCGACAGGGGTAATGCGGTGGGAGCTGTACTTC
>TRBJ1-5|few|TRBD1|TRBV10-3
CAISARTGNQPQHF
TGTGCCATCAGTGCCCGGACAGGGAACCAGCCCCAGCATTTT
>TRBJ2-1|NA|NA|TRBV9
CASSPRAQEQFF
TGTGCCAGCAGCCCACGGGCCCAAGAGCAGTTCTTC
>TRBJ2-7|NA|NA|TRBV3-1
CAGSQVGTYEQYF
TGTGCCGGCAGCCAAGTTGGGACCTACGAGCAGTACTTC
>TRBJ2-1|NA|NA|TRBV25-1
CASSEYGYNEQFF
TGTGCCAGCAGCGAATACGGGTACAATGAGCAGTTCTTC
>TRBJ1-2|few|NA|TRBV30
CAGQNYGYTF
TGTGCCGGGCAGAACTATGGCTACACCTTC
>TRBJ2-3|NA|NA|TRBV29-1
CSVFRKPGDTQYF
TGCAGCGTTTTCAGGAAACCTGGGGATACGCAGTATTTT
>TRBJ2-3|NA|NA|TRBV24-1
CATSDGGIDTQYF
TGTGCCACCAGTGATGGAGGGATAGATACGCAGTATTTT
>TRBJ2-1|many|NA|TRBV4-1
CASSPLSSYNEQFF
TGCGCCAGCAGCCCGTTGAGCTCCTACAATGAGCAGTTCTTC
>TRBJ2-5|NA|NA|TRBV28
CASSSSGSGAGWQYF
TGTGCCAGCAGTTCCTCGGGGTCGGGGGCGGGGTGGCAGTACTTC
>TRBJ2-3|NA|TRBD2|TRBV14
CASSQQPSGPSTDTQYF
TGTGCCAGCAGCCAACAGCCTAGCGGGCCTAGCACAGATACGCAGTATTTT
>TRBJ2-7|NA|TRBD1|TRBV15
CATSRDLRRDRRSYEQYF
TGTGCCACCAGCAGGGACTTGAGGCGGGACAGGCGATCCTACGAGCAGTACTTC
>TRBJ2-1|few|TRBD2|TRBV5-1
CASSGGLAGAHHEQFF
TGCGCCAGCAGCGGCGGGCTAGCGGGAGCCCACCATGAGCAGTTCTTC
>TRBJ1-2|NA|TRBD1|TRBV5-5
CASSSQAGTGFGYTF
TGTGCCAGCAGCTCTCAGGCCGGGACAGGGTTTGGCTACACCTTC
>TRBJ2-1|NA|NA|TRBV2
CASSESVQITGTKQFF
TGTGCCAGCAGTGAATCGGTCCAAATCACCGGGACAAAGCAGTTCTTC
>TRBJ2-7|few|TRBD2|TRBV3-1
CASGTSGAYEQYF
TGTGCCAGCGGAACTAGCGGAGCCTACGAGCAGTACTTC
>TRBJ2-1|NA|NA|TRBV7-3
CASSPRPQIAYNEQFF
TGTGCCAGCAGTCCAAGACCACAAATAGCCTACAATGAGCAGTTCTTC